This TCR beta chain was sequenced in a study of CD4 T cells in lung cancer (dated by TCRdb to about 2019). Looking at the study overall: In the study, blood T cells of NSCLC patients were screened for responses to candidate mutation-encoded neoepitopes, and neoantigen-specific CD4+ T-cell clones and TCRs were isolated. Tumor and non-adjacent lung tissue were obtained from a handful of patients undergoing curative-intent resections for stage I-III non-small cell lung cancer. The resected patients had lung adenocarcinoma or squamous cell carcinoma, were aged 60 to 69 at blood donation, and mostly were former smokers. Before blood donation, patients had received treatments including platinum chemotherapy, and some received nivolumab or pembrolizumab. The frequency of neoantigen-specific clonotypes in tumor resections, non-adjacent lung and cultured T-cell products was tracked by TCRB deep sequencing.

The study at large found these results: Some blood-derived responses might reflect in vitro priming of naive T cells or cross-reactivity rather than memory responses to the cancer.

A note on this clone: The specificity of this receptor is unknown. The input lacks base qualities; no much larger clone sits a single base away.

The library came from the immunoSEQ multiplex PCR assay. Qiagen DNeasy or QIAamp micro DNA kits were used to isolate DNA, and the Adaptive Biotechnology human TCRB sequencing kit was used to sequence TCRB. An Illumina MiSeq was used to sequence the TCRB libraries. For the original study's pipeline: The kit provider's software was used to analyze TCRB sequence data, and Fisher's exact test was used to test clonotype templates for tumor enrichment. In TCRdb, the immuneACCESS table is reduced to in-frame sequences with V and J assigned. These tables do not hold every clone; where another copy was compared, an unresolved V gene accounts for under half, and the others remain unexplained. Clone size and the V and J calls come from that table; the DNA yielded D and trimming. The sample data list fewer than 5,000 clones, and 70% to 75% of these were observed just once. About 17% of the sample comes from the top ten.

The CDR3 numbers 15 residues from cysteine through phenylalanine. Only the CDR3 DNA stays, 45 bases, in frame from base 1. V trim: 1 base; J trim: 2 bases; unmatched bases: 3. The germline V gene sets CDR1 to SGHVS and CDR2 to FQNEAQ. The receptor was derived from a man aged 55 to 70 with non-small cell lung cancer. The V and J genes are TRBV7-8 and TRBJ2-3; TRBD2 aligns with 7 central bases. What was sequenced was lung tumor tissue. Read as DNA, the sequence is TGTGCCAGCAGCTTAGGACTAGCCCCCACAGATACGCAGTATTTT. This translates into CASSLGLAPTDTQYF.